These T cell receptor beta chains were read from a single sample in a study of T cell responses to AZD1222 COVID-19 vaccine. Produced via immunoSEQ multiplex PCR; TCRdb's table is partial and in-frame only. The top ten clones hold under 3.5% of a sample with 45,000 to 65,000 clones, about 87% of them seen once. Material: peripheral blood, obtained 28 days after the second AZD1222 dose. The receptors stem from an adult who received the AZD1222 COVID-19 vaccine. Both conserved end residues are part of each CDR3. D genes are given only for firm matches. A row's size may be missing; if present it is once, few, many or a size class.

V gene	J gene	D gene	clone size	CDR3 DNA	CDR3 protein
TRBV6-1	TRBJ1-6	-	few	TGTGCCAGCAGTGAACAGAGGGTCGTTAATTCACCCCTCCACTTT	CASSEQRVVNSPLHF
TRBV6-1	TRBJ2-7	-	-	TGTGCCAGCAGTGAATCGGGCGGGCCTCGGGAGCAGTACTTC	CASSESGGPREQYF
TRBV3-1/TRBV3-2	TRBJ1-6	TRBD1	-	TGTGCCAGCAGCAAAGACAGGGTTTCACCCCTCCACTTT	CASSKDRVSPLHF
TRBV3-1/TRBV3-2	TRBJ1-1	-	-	TGTGCCAGCAGCCCACCGGACGGAGGCAGATCTGAAGCTTTCTTT	CASSPPDGGRSEAFF
TRBV27	TRBJ1-4	-	once	TGTGCCAGCAGTTTGTTCAGGTCTACCGGTGAAAAACTGTTTTTT	CASSLFRSTGEKLFF
TRBV19	TRBJ2-4	TRBD1	-	TGTGCCAGTAGTACCAACTCCGTACAGGGGAACATTCAGTACTTC	CASSTNSVQGNIQYF
TRBV4-2	TRBJ1-4	-	-	TGTGCCAGCAGCCAAGAACAACAGGGAGATGAAAAACTGTTTTTT	CASSQEQQGDEKLFF
TRBV7-3	TRBJ2-1	TRBD2	-	TGTGCCAGCAGCTTAATGGCAGCGGGAGTAGGCAATGAGCAGTTCTTC	CASSLMAAGVGNEQFF
TRBV6-5	TRBJ1-2	-	few	TGTGCCAGCACCCCAAGGCCAGATGGCTACACCTTC	CASTPRPDGYTF
TRBV7-3	TRBJ2-1	TRBD2	-	TGTGCCAGCAGCAGGACTAGCGGCCCCTACAATGAGCAGTTCTTC	CASSRTSGPYNEQFF
TRBV25-1	TRBJ1-1	-	-	TGTGCCAGCAGTATACTTGAGGGCACTGAAGCTTTCTTT	CASSILEGTEAFF
TRBV15	TRBJ2-1	-	-	TGTGCCACCAGCAGTTTTAAGGGTGAGCAGTTCTTC	CATSSFKGEQFF
TRBV5-1	TRBJ2-5	-	-	TGCGCCAGCAGCCGTGGGACTGAAGAGACCCAGTACTTC	CASSRGTEETQYF
TRBV6-6	TRBJ2-5	-	-	TGTGCCAGCAGTTACTCGATTAGGGGGACGACCCAGTACTTC	CASSYSIRGTTQYF
TRBV3-1/TRBV3-2	TRBJ1-1	TRBD1	-	TGTGCCAGCAGCCAAACAGGGGGGAACACTGAAGCTTTCTTT	CASSQTGGNTEAFF
TRBV6-1	TRBJ2-2	-	once	TGTGCCAGCAGTGAAGCGGACTTGAACACCGGGGAGCTGTTTTTT	CASSEADLNTGELFF
TRBV10-3	TRBJ1-5	TRBD1	-	TGTGCCATCGGAACCGGGACAGGGGTTAATCAGCCCCAGCATTTT	CAIGTGTGVNQPQHF
TRBV5-4	TRBJ2-5	-	-	TGTGCCAGCAGCTTGGGAGGGGTCCTTGGGGCCCAGTACTTC	CASSLGGVLGAQYF
TRBV27	TRBJ2-5	TRBD2	-	TGTGCCAGCAGTTTTTTTTCGGGACTACACTCAAAGTACCAAGAGACCCAGTACTTC	CASSFFSGLHSKYQETQYF